The 18 T cell receptor beta chains listed next were all sequenced from one sample in a study of blood T cell repertoires in COVID-19. Assay used: immunoSEQ multiplex PCR; TCRdb lists only in-frame clones, some missing. Among 100,000 to 150,000 clones listed, roughly 80% were seen once. The sequenced material came from PBMCs or T cells enriched from blood (not recorded which). Receptor source: a middle-aged man with acute COVID-19.

This chain links TRBV7-2 with TRBJ1-5; 8 nucleotides align to TRBD1. This CDR3 spans 14 amino acids. With V trimmed by 5 bases and J by 4 bases, 4 bases remained unmatched. The germline CDR1 and CDR2 sequences are SGHTA and FQGNSA. CDR3 in DNA: TGTGCCAGCAGCCCTGACAGGGGAAATCAGCCCCAGCATTTT. Translating it yields CASSPDRGNQPQHF.

The chain employs TRBV19 and TRBJ1-2, with D tentatively TRBD1 (5 bases). V was cut by 10 bases and J by 2 bases, with 14 bases left in between. The CDR3 spans 13 residues. Germline CDR1 is LNHDA and CDR2 is SQIVND (reference sequence). CDR3 in amino acids: CATWKGANYGYTF. The CDR3, as DNA: TGTGCCACCTGGAAAGGGGCGAACTATGGCTACACCTTC. Full variable domain (rest looked up from reference TRBV19 and TRBJ1-2): DGGITQSPKYLFRKEGQNVTLSCEQNLNHDAMYWYRQDPGQGLRLIYYSQIVNDFQKGDIAEGYSVSREKKESFPLTVTSAQKNPTAFYLCATWKGANYGYTFGSGTRLTVV.

CDR3 nucleotides: TGCGCCAGCAGCCCCGGGACAGGGAGTCAGCCCCAGCATTTT. This sequence encodes CASSPGTGSQPQHF. J is TRBJ1-5 and V is TRBV5-1; 9 nucleotides agree with TRBD1. The germline V gene encodes CDR1 SGHRS and CDR2 YFSETQ. V trimming: 4 bases; J trimming: 6 bases; junction bases outside the gene matches: 5. The CDR3 length is 14 residues.

The chain links TRBV3-1 (or the pseudogene TRBV3-2) to TRBJ1-3; 8 nucleotides align to TRBD1. With V trimmed by 2 bases and J by 4 bases, 1 base remained unmatched. The germline V gene encodes CDR1 LGHDT and CDR2 YNNKEL (reference sequence). The CDR3 spans 14 residues. CDR3 region: CASSQNRGGNTIYF. The CDR3 region has the DNA TGTGCCAGCAGCCAAAACAGGGGGGGAAACACCATATATTTT.

The rearrangement uses TRBV4-2 and TRBJ1-1, with a weak D call TRBD1 (6 bases). Germline CDR1 LGHNA, CDR2 YNFKEQ. Trimming removed 0 bases from V and 2 bases from J, with 10 bases in between. The CDR3 extends over 15 amino acids. CDR3 sequence reads: CASSQDRGRNTEAFF. The CDR3 bases are TGTGCCAGCAGCCAAGATAGGGGGAGAAACACTGAAGCTTTCTTT.

This sequence joins TRBV5-6 and TRBJ1-6; D might be TRBD1 (5 bases). Germline assignment: CDR1 SGHDT and CDR2 YYEEEE. V was clipped by 0 bases and J by 10 bases, with 17 bases between them. CDR3 length: 16 amino acids. The CDR3 protein is CASSLEGSRGVSPLHF. CDR3 bases: TGTGCCAGCAGCTTGGAGGGCAGCCGGGGGGTGTCACCCCTCCACTTT.

This clone has only a few counts. V usage is TRBV7-2 and J usage is TRBJ2-2, with TRBD2 matching 9 bases. The CDR3 totals 17 residues. Germline V gene sequence: CDR1 SGHTA, CDR2 FQGNSA. After removal of 4 bases from V and 2 bases from J, the junction contained 8 bases not matched to a gene. CDR3 protein: CASSWVSGRHNTGELFF. CDR3 DNA sequence: TGTGCCAGCAGCTGGGTCAGCGGGAGGCATAACACCGGGGAGCTGTTTTTT.

The J gene is TRBJ2-3, the V gene TRBV12-5, with 7 bases identical to TRBD1. The CDR3 sequence is 15 residues long. Germline loops: CDR1 LGHNT, CDR2 FRNRAP. The J segment lost 1 base and the V segment lost 3 bases, leaving 4 bases of the junction unmatched. The chain's CDR3 is CASGLITGGTDTQYF. CDR3 nucleotide sequence: TGTGCTAGTGGTTTAATAACAGGGGGCACAGATACGCAGTATTTT.

The CDR3 DNA is TGTGCCAGCGGGGACAGGGGGGGAACAACTAATGAAAAACTGTTTTTT. It codes for CASGDRGGTTNEKLFF. This chain uses TRBV3-1 (or the pseudogene TRBV3-2) with TRBJ1-4; 11 bases are shared with TRBD1. Germline values: CDR1 LGHDT, CDR2 YNNKEL (reference sequence). V shed 8 bases and J 0 bases; nucleotides not matched to a gene: 5. The CDR3 extends over 16 amino acids.

J is TRBJ1-1 and V is TRBV2, with TRBD1 matching 10 bases. The CDR3 is 17 amino acids. After removal of 6 bases from V and 0 bases from J, the junction contained 10 bases not matched to a gene. CDR1 is SNHLY and CDR2 is FYNNEI in the germline V gene. The CDR3 loop reads CASRRDRGGPMNTEAFF. CDR3 bases: TGTGCCAGCAGGAGGGACAGGGGTGGGCCTATGAACACTGAAGCTTTCTTT.

The CDR3 here is CASSVQGVNYGYTF. DNA of the CDR3: TGTGCCAGCAGTGTTCAGGGGGTTAACTATGGCTACACCTTC. The rearrangement joins TRBV2 to TRBJ1-2; TRBD1 aligns across 7 bases. Trimming removed 4 bases from V and 1 base from J; junction bases left unmatched: 3. The CDR3 loop spans 14 amino acids. Germline V gene sequence: CDR1 SNHLY, CDR2 FYNNEI.

The chain joins TRBV28 to TRBJ1-6; 11 bases match TRBD1. Losses at the gene ends were 4 bases for V and 7 bases for J; bases not matched to a gene: 3. The CDR3 loop spans 15 amino acids. In germline, CDR1 is MDHEN, CDR2 SYDVKM. The CDR3 loop reads CASSSGQGANSPLHF. CDR3 DNA sequence: TGTGCCAGCAGTTCTGGACAGGGGGCGAATTCACCCCTCCACTTT.

The chain combines TRBV29-1 with TRBJ1-2, with D possibly being TRBD1 (5 bases). The germline CDR1 and CDR2 sequences are SQVTM and ANQGSEA. Trimming pared 6 bases from V and 1 base from J, leaving 15 bases between. The CDR3 is 14 amino acids. The CDR3 protein is CSVTQEGFNYGYTF. CDR3 bases: TGCAGCGTAACGCAGGAGGGGTTTAACTATGGCTACACCTTC.

Only a few counts were recorded for this clone. Other DNA sequences in the same sample also yield this CDR3. The chain links TRBV7-2 to TRBJ2-3; no clear D. CDR3 length equals 12 residues. CDR1 is SGHTA and CDR2 is FQGNSA in the germline V gene. Trimming pared 2 bases from V and 2 bases from J, leaving 2 bases between. Written as DNA, the CDR3 is TGTGCCAGCAGCTTATACACAGATACGCAGTATTTT. Amino acids: CASSLYTDTQYF.

V usage is TRBV2 and J usage is TRBJ2-3; 8 positions agree with TRBD2. The V segment lost 4 bases and the J segment 3 bases; nucleotides outside the gene matches: 0. This CDR3 is 13 amino acids long. Germline-derived CDR1 and CDR2 are SNHLY and FYNNEI. The CDR3 sequence: CASSGGRTDTQYF. For the CDR3, the DNA is TGTGCCAGCAGTGGCGGGAGGACAGATACGCAGTATTTT.

The rearrangement uses TRBV10-3 and TRBJ1-4; D not resolved. This CDR3 region has 13 residues. The germline V gene encodes CDR1 ENHRY and CDR2 SYGVKD. V gave up 7 bases and J gave up 8 bases, with 14 bases separating them. CDR3 sequence (DNA): TGTGCCATCAACGGGGAACGAGAGGAAAAACTGTTTTTT. This sequence encodes CAINGEREEKLFF.

This clone was detected only a few times. The genes are TRBV15 and TRBJ2-1; D is perhaps TRBD1 (6 bases). This CDR3 spans 13 amino acids. With 4 bases removed from V and 7 bases from J, the gap between germline ends came to 11 bases. The germline gives CDR1 LNHNV, CDR2 YYDKDF (reference sequence). For the CDR3, the DNA is TGTGCCACCAGCACCGGGACACCAAATGAGCAGTTCTTC. Encoded protein: CATSTGTPNEQFF. The full variable domain, rest sourced from reference TRBV15 and TRBJ2-1, is DAMVIQNPRYQVTQFGKPVTLSCSQTLNHNVMYWYQQKSSQAPKLLFHYYDKDFNNEADTPDNFQSRRPNTSFCFLDIRSPGLGDTAMYLCATSTGTPNEQFFGPGTRLTVL.

V gene TRBV6-5 combines with J gene TRBJ2-2; TRBD2 aligns across 10 bases. Trimming took 0 bases from V and 4 from J; bases not matched to a gene: 2. Germline CDR1 MNHEY, CDR2 SVGAGI. CDR3 length: 16 residues. The CDR3 DNA sequence: TGTGCCAGCAGTTACTCACGACTAGCGGGCACCGGGGAGCTGTTTTTT. Protein: CASSYSRLAGTGELFF.